This T cell receptor beta chain was recorded in a study of blood T cell repertoires in COVID-19. Across the whole study: Some COVID-19 samples were acute and others convalescent; all came from the United States, Italy and Spain. PBMCs, B-cell-depleted T cells, or T cells were the source of the cDNA or gDNA that made up the material.

Trimming stripped 4 bases from V and 2 bases from J, with 13 bases between. This CDR3 has 15 residues. Per the germline V gene, CDR1 is SGHRS and CDR2 is YFSETQ. This clone was found once. As processed by the authors: From reference gene primer amplification, estimates of nucleated cell counts were derived. Clones were sequenced by immunoSEQ multiplex PCR, and TCRdb holds only the in-frame ones, with some missing. V, J and clone size are those of that table, while D and trimming were read from the DNA. The sample holds 100,000 to 150,000 clones, less than 90% seen once. The sequenced sample consisted of peripheral blood. The clonotype originates from a man between 60 and 75 years old with acute or convalescent COVID-19. The chain employs TRBV5-1 and TRBJ1-3; D possibly corresponds to TRBD1 (6 bases). CDR3 DNA sequence: TGCGCCAGCAGCGCCTCCGGGACACCTGGAAACACCATATATTTT. Translated, it gives CASSASGTPGNTIYF.